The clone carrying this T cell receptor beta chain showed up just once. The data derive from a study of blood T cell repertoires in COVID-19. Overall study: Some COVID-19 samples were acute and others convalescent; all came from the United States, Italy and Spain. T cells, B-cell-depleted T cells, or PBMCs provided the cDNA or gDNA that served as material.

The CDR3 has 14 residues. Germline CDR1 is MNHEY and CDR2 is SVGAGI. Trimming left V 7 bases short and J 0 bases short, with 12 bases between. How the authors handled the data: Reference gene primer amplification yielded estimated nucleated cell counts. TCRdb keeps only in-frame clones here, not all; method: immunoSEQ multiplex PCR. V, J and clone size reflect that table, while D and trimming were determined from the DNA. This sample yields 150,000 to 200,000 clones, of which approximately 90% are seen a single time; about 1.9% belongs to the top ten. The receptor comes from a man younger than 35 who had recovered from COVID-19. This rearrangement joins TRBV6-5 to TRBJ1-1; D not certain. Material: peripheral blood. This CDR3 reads CASKIGRMNTEAFF. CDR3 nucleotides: TGTGCCAGCAAAATTGGCAGAATGAACACTGAAGCTTTCTTT.